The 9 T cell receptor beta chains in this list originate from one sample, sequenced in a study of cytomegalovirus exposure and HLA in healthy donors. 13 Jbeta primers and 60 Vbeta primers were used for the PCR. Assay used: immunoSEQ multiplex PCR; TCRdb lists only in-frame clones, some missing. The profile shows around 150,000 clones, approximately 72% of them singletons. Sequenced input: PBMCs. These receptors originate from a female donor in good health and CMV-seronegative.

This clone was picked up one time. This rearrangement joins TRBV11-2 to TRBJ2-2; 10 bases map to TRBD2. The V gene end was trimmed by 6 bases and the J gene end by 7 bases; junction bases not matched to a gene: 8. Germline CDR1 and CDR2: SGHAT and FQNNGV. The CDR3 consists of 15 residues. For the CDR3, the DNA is TGTGCCAGCAGACATAGCGGGGGGCCGATCGGGGAGCTGTTTTTT. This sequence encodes CASRHSGGPIGELFF.

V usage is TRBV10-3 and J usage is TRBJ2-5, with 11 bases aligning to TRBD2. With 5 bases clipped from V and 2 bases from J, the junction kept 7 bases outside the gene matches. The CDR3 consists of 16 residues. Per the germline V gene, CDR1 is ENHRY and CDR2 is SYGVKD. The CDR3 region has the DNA TGTGCCATCAGTAGAGTAGCGGGGGGGGAACAAGAGACCCAGTACTTC. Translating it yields CAISRVAGGEQETQYF.

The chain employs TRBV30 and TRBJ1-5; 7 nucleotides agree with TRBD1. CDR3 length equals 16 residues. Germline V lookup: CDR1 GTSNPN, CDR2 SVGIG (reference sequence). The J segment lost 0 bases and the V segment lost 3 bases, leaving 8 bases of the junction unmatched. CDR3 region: CAWSRDSYYSNQPQHF. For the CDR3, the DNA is TGTGCCTGGAGCCGGGACAGCTACTATAGCAATCAGCCCCAGCATTTT.

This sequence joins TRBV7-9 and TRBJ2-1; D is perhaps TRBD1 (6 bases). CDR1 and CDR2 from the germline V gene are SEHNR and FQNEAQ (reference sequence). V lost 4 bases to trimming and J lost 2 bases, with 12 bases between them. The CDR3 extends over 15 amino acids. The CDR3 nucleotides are TGTGCCAGCAGCTCGACCGGACAGACCTACAATGAGCAGTTCTTC. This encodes CASSSTGQTYNEQFF.

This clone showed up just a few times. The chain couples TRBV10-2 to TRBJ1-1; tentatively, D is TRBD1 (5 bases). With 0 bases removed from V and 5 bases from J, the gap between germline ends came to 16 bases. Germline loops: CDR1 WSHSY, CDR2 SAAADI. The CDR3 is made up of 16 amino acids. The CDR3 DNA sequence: TGCGCCAGCAGTGAGTCCGGGTTGTGGGGGAGGACTGAAGCTTTCTTT. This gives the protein CASSESGLWGRTEAFF.

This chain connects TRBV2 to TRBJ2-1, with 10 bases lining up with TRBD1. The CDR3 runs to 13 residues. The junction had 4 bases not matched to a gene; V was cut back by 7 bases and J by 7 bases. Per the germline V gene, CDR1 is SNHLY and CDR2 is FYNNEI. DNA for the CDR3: TGTGCCAGCACCCGGGACAGGGGAAATGAGCAGTTCTTC. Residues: CASTRDRGNEQFF.

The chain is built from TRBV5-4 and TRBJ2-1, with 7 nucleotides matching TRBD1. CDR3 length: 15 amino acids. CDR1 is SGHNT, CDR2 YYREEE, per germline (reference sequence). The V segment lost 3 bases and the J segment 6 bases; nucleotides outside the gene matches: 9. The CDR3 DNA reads TGTGCCAGCAGCTCCGCGACGAACAGGGGCAATGAGCAGTTCTTC. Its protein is CASSSATNRGNEQFF.

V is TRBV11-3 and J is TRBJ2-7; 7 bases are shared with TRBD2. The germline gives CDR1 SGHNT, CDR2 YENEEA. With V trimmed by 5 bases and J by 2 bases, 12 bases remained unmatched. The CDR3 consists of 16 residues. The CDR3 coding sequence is TGTGCCAGCAGCATTGGCGGGGACTATGGGACCTACGAGCAGTACTTC. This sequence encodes CASSIGGDYGTYEQYF.

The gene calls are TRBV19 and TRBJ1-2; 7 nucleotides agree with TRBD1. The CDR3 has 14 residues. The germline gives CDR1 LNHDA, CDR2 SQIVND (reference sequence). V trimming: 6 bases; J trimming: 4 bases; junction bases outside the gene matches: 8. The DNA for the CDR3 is TGTGCCAGTAGGGCAACAGGGGAACGCTATGGCTACACCTTC. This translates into CASRATGERYGYTF.